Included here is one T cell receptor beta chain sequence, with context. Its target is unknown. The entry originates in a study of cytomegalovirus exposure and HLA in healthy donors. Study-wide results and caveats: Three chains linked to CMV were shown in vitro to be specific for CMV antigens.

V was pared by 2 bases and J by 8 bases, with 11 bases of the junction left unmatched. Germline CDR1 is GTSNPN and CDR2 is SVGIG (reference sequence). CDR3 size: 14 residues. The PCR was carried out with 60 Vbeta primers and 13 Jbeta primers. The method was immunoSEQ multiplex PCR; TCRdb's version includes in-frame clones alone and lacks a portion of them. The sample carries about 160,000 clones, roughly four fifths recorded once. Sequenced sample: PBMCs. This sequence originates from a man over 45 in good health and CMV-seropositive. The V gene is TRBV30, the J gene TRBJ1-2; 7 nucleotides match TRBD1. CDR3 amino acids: CAWSSGTAPGGYTF. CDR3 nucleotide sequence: TGTGCCTGGAGTTCCGGGACAGCCCCAGGGGGCTACACCTTC.